The present T cell receptor beta chain was sequenced within a study of shared clonotypes between healthy human individuals. As for the study in general: Each donor had three CD4 naive, three CD4 memory, two CD8 naive and one CD8 memory plate. Study-wide results and limits: Read depth was anticipated to influence clonotype sharing among donors.

This clone was observed once. Its antigen is still unknown. The CDR3 runs 15 residues. Germline V CDR1 and CDR2: MNHEY, SMNVEV (reference sequence). The V end was cut by 2 bases, the J end by 0 bases, with 10 bases between. Libraries were prepared by immunoSEQ multiplex PCR; TCRdb keeps only in-frame clonotypes and omits some of them. The table lists millions of clones, 85% to 95% of them singletons. Cells designated naive CD8 were CD45RO-negative and were positively selected for CCR7, with terminally differentiated effector memory CD45RA+ cells excluded. This TCR was recovered from a man between 18 and 35 years old in good health. The J gene is TRBJ1-2, the V gene TRBV27; possible D gene TRBD1, 6 bases. Material for sequencing was naive CD8+ T cells sorted from blood. The CDR3 spells CASSLQGTSNYGYTF. The CDR3 DNA is TGTGCCAGCAGTTTACAGGGGACCTCTAACTATGGCTACACCTTC.